These T cell receptor beta chains were read from a single sample in a study of regulatory T cells in long-lasting Graves disease. TCRdb processed the multiplex PCR reads anew with MiXCR; each CDR3 protein has one entry. This sample has 400,000 or so distinct CDR3 sequences, with around 20% found just once. Sequences were derived from peripheral blood mononuclear cells (PBMCs), sampled when the disease was refractory, from a patient treated with antithyroid drugs. Receptor source: a female donor with Graves disease. Both conserved end residues are part of each CDR3. D genes are given only for firm matches. Clone size, where shown, is once, few, many, or a class for clones that have expanded.

J,size,D,V,DNA,CDR3
TRBJ2-7,many,TRBD1,TRBV7-9,TGTGCCAGCAGTTTGGGGACAGGCTGGTACGAGCAGTACTTC,CASSLGTGWYEQYF
TRBJ2-7,few,-,TRBV7-9,TGTGCCAGCAGCCATACACTCTACGAGCAGTACTTC,CASSHTLYEQYF
TRBJ2-3,-,-,TRBV3-1,TGTGCCAGCAGCCGGGCTAGCACAGATACGCAGTATTTT,CASSRASTDTQYF
TRBJ1-2,many,-,TRBV29-1,TGCAGCGTTTCGCAGGGTAGCTATGGCTACACCTTC,CSVSQGSYGYTF
TRBJ1-5,many,-,TRBV2,TGTGCCAGCAAGGGGGAGGCGAGCAATCAGCCCCAGCATTTT,CASKGEASNQPQHF
TRBJ1-1,few,TRBD1,TRBV29-1,TGCAGCGTCAGGACAGGTGGGGTAGAAGCTTTCTTT,CSVRTGGVEAFF
TRBJ2-4,-,-,TRBV20-1,TGCAGTGCTAGAGACAGAACCAAAAACATTCAGTACTTC,CSARDRTKNIQYF
TRBJ1-2,-,-,TRBV12-3/TRBV12-4,TGTGCCAGCAGTTACGGGACGGTCGATGGCTACACCTTC,CASSYGTVDGYTF
TRBJ2-7,-,-,TRBV10-3,TGTGCCAGCAGTGAGTCAGGACAGTTTGATGAGCAGTACTTC,CASSESGQFDEQYF
TRBJ2-5,-,TRBD2,TRBV4-3,TGCGCCAGCAGCCGCTCCGCGGGAGCGGATGAGACCCAGTACTTC,CASSRSAGADETQYF
TRBJ2-7,-,-,TRBV7-9,TGTGCCAGCAGCTTAGACGGGAACGTATACGAGCAGTACTTC,CASSLDGNVYEQYF
TRBJ2-7,few,TRBD1,TRBV11-2,TGTGCCAGCACCCCTGACAGGGGACTTTCCTACGAGCAGTACTTC,CASTPDRGLSYEQYF
TRBJ1-5,many,-,TRBV7-2,TGTGCCAGCAGCTTATTTCGGGACCCAACACAGCCCCAGCATTTT,CASSLFRDPTQPQHF
TRBJ1-1,-,-,TRBV4-3,TGCGCCAGCAGCCCCGGACTGGGCTTGGCGCAGGGGTACACTGAAGCTTTCTTT,CASSPGLGLAQGYTEAFF
TRBJ2-2,-,-,TRBV9,TGTGCCAGCAGCGTAGTCGGAAACACCGGGGAGCTGTTTTTT,CASSVVGNTGELFF
TRBJ1-5,-,-,TRBV28,TGTGCCAGCAGTTTAGAACAGGCCCATGGGGGGAATCAGCCCCAGCATTTT,CASSLEQAHGGNQPQHF
TRBJ1-2,-,-,TRBV29-1,TGCAGCGTTCTGACAGATGGCTACACCTTC,CSVLTDGYTF
TRBJ2-4,-,-,TRBV7-2,TGTGCCAGCAGCTACGACACGAAAAACATTCAGTACTTC,CASSYDTKNIQYF
TRBJ2-4,many,TRBD1,TRBV12-3/TRBV12-4,TGTGCCAGCAAGAACAACGGACAGGTGGTTGGCATTCAGTACTTC,CASKNNGQVVGIQYF
TRBJ2-7,-,-,TRBV20-1,TGCAGTGCTATACGACCGCCTGCCTACGAGCAGTACTTC,CSAIRPPAYEQYF
TRBJ2-5,many,TRBD2,TRBV7-2,TGTGCCAGCAGCAGAGCCCGGGGGGTCGGCGGAGAGACCCAGTACTTC,CASSRARGVGGETQYF
TRBJ1-5,many,-,TRBV28,TGTGCCACCAGGGCTGGCAATCAGCCCCAGCATTTT,CATRAGNQPQHF
TRBJ1-1,many,-,TRBV28,TGTGCCAGCGGACGGCCCATGAACACTGAAGCTTTCTTT,CASGRPMNTEAFF
TRBJ2-7,-,-,TRBV7-9,TGTGCCAGCATCTCAAACCTAGTAACCAACGAGCAGTACTTC,CASISNLVTNEQYF
TRBJ2-2,-,TRBD2,TRBV20-1,TGCAGTGCCGTAGCGGGAGCAAACACCGGGGAGCTGCTTTTT,CSAVAGANTGELLF
TRBJ2-7,few,-,TRBV15,TGTGCCACCACTACGACCATGACTACCTACGAGCAGTACTTC,CATTTTMTTYEQYF
TRBJ1-4,-,TRBD1,TRBV27,TGTGCCAGCAGTTCCATCGGGACAGGGAATGAAAAACTGTTTTTT,CASSSIGTGNEKLFF
TRBJ2-4,few,TRBD1,TRBV6-1,TGTGCCAGCAGCGAAACAGGGGCAAAACCCGCCAAAAACATTCAGTACTTC,CASSETGAKPAKNIQYF
TRBJ1-1,many,-,TRBV2,TGTGCCAGCAGAGGTCAGGTGGACACTGAAGCTTTCTTT,CASRGQVDTEAFF